This passage covers 29 T cell receptor beta chains from one sample sequenced in a study of blood T cells in healthy people across ages. Sample-barcoded 5' priming and a J-beta primer mix drove a second PCR of about 6 to 12 cycles. A single record per CDR3 protein comes from TCRdb applying MiXCR to the 5' RACE reads. This table has 910,000 or so distinct CDR3 sequences, approximately 50% appearing once. What was sequenced was blood. The receptors originated from a woman in her sixties or seventies in good health.

The DNA of the CDR3 is TGCGCCAGCAGCCAAGAGGGGACAGGGATAACAGATACGCAGTATTTT. Translation: CASSQEGTGITDTQYF. The chain has TRBV4-1 and TRBJ2-3, with TRBD1 identical over 9 bases. The V and J ends lost 0 bases and 3 bases, in that order; junction bases with no gene match: 4. Germline CDR1 is MGHRA and CDR2 is YSYEKL. CDR3 length equals 16 residues.

The genes are TRBV4-3 and TRBJ2-4; a possible D gene is TRBD1 (6 bases). Trimming pared 1 base from V and 8 bases from J, leaving 9 bases between. From germline, CDR1 is LGHNA and CDR2 YSLEER. This CDR3 is 13 amino acids long. CDR3 in DNA: TGCGCCAGCAGCCAAGGGGACATGGACATTCAGTACTTC. Its translation: CASSQGDMDIQYF.

This chain joins TRBV18 and TRBJ1-5; D is undetermined. CDR3 size: 14 residues. Germline CDR1 reads KGHSH; CDR2 reads LQKENI. With 4 bases removed from V and 4 bases from J, the gap between germline ends came to 11 bases. The CDR3 loop reads CASSLEADNQPQHF. For the CDR3, the DNA is TGTGCCAGCTCACTGGAGGCAGATAATCAGCCCCAGCATTTT.

This chain connects TRBV3-1 to TRBJ2-3; 7 bases are a match to TRBD2. The V segment lost 6 bases and the J segment 0 bases; nucleotides outside the gene matches: 9. This CDR3 comprises 16 residues. Germline V gives CDR1 LGHDT, CDR2 YNNKEL (reference sequence). The CDR3 region is CASRHRGGRSTDTQYF. CDR3 coding DNA: TGTGCCAGCAGGCATCGGGGAGGGCGAAGCACAGATACGCAGTATTTT.

This clonotype was found many times. V is TRBV28 and J is TRBJ2-4; D possibly corresponds to TRBD1 (6 bases). Trimming removed 5 bases at V and 4 bases at J, with 12 bases between. There are 14 residues in the CDR3. From germline, CDR1 is MDHEN and CDR2 SYDVKM. In nucleotides, the CDR3 is TGTGCCAGCAGTACTCGAAGGGGGAAAAACATTCAGTACTTC. This gives the protein CASSTRRGKNIQYF.

The chain joins TRBV6-5 to TRBJ2-7; D might be TRBD1 (5 bases). This CDR3 has 15 residues. Germline-derived CDR1 and CDR2 are MNHEY and SVGAGI. Between the trimmed V and J ends, which lost 6 bases and 1 base, there was a span of 16 bases. CDR3 nucleotide sequence: TGTGCCAGCAGGTACAGGTCGAATCCTTCCTACGAGCAGTACTTC. Its translation is CASRYRSNPSYEQYF.

The rearrangement links TRBV15 to TRBJ1-5, with D possibly matching TRBD1 (6 bases). Deletions cut 3 bases from V and 2 bases from J, with 14 bases between. Per the germline V gene, CDR1 is LNHNV and CDR2 is YYDKDF (reference sequence). There are 16 residues in the CDR3. In DNA form, the CDR3 reads TGTGCCACCAGCAGCCGTCGGGGGGGCGGCAATCAGCCCCAGCATTTT. This codes for CATSSRRGGGNQPQHF.

This clonotype came up a few times. The J gene is TRBJ2-7, the V gene TRBV7-2; 7 bases align to TRBD2. Trimming took 2 bases from V and 4 from J; bases not matched to a gene: 17. The CDR3 contains 18 residues. Germline loops: CDR1 SGHTA, CDR2 FQGNSA. CDR3 sequence reads: CASSLRALSGGGAYEQYF. CDR3 in DNA: TGTGCCAGCAGCTTAAGGGCCCTGTCCGGGGGAGGGGCGTACGAGCAGTACTTC.

This clonotype was detected a few times. This chain uses TRBV10-3 with TRBJ1-5; TRBD1 is a possible D gene (5 bases). Germline CDR1 and CDR2: ENHRY and SYGVKD. V lost 3 bases and J lost 7, with 13 bases in between. The CDR3 covers 14 residues. The CDR3 region is CAISERQGTQPQHF. CDR3 in DNA: TGTGCCATCAGTGAACGACAAGGGACCCAGCCCCAGCATTTT.

Written as DNA, the CDR3 is TGCAGTGCTAGAGGGGCTATTGAAAACCCTGAAGCTTTCTTT. Its protein product is CSARGAIENPEAFF. The rearrangement uses TRBV20-1 and TRBJ1-1; D is unresolved. This CDR3 contains 14 residues. Deletions cut 1 base from V and 6 bases from J, with 15 bases between. Germline V lookup: CDR1 DFQATT, CDR2 SNEGSKA (reference sequence).

The CDR3 region has the DNA TGCGCCAGCAGCCAACGGGACAGGGCCTACGAGCAGTACTTC. Translating it yields CASSQRDRAYEQYF. This chain uses TRBV4-1 with TRBJ2-7, with 9 bases identical to TRBD1. The CDR3 has 14 amino acids. V lost 2 bases to trimming and J lost 2 bases; unmatched junction nucleotides: 1. Germline V gives CDR1 MGHRA, CDR2 YSYEKL.

The chain recombines TRBV7-9 with TRBJ2-5, with no clear D. Germline assignment: CDR1 SEHNR and CDR2 FQNEAQ (reference sequence). Trimming stripped 3 bases from V and 2 bases from J, with 13 bases between. The CDR3 totals 15 residues. CDR3 DNA: TGTGCCAGCAGCTTCGAGTTCGACGAACAAGAGACCCAGTACTTC. Encoded protein: CASSFEFDEQETQYF.

The CDR3 protein is CASSFNGGLSSYEQYF. CDR3 DNA sequence: TGTGCCAGCAGCTTCAATGGCGGGCTGAGCTCCTACGAGCAGTACTTC. The V call is TRBV11-2, the J call TRBJ2-7; weak D call: TRBD2 (5 bases). There are 16 residues in the CDR3. Per the germline V gene, CDR1 is SGHAT and CDR2 is FQNNGV. V was pared by 3 bases and J by 0 bases, with 15 bases between. The full variable domain, its missing parts supplied by reference TRBV11-2 and TRBJ2-7, is EAGVAQSPRYKIIEKRQSVAFWCNPISGHATLYWYQQILGQGPKLLIQFQNNGVVDDSQLPKDRFSAERLKGVDSTLKIQPAKLEDSAVYLCASSFNGGLSSYEQYFGPGTRLTVT.

V usage is TRBV24-1 and J usage is TRBJ2-7, with a tentative D call TRBD1 (6 bases). The length of the CDR3 is 12 residues. Germline CDR1 and CDR2: KGHDR and SFDVKD. With 9 bases removed from V and 2 bases from J, the gap between germline ends came to 10 bases. Here the CDR3 reads CATFGQTYEQYF. Written as DNA, the CDR3 is TGTGCCACCTTCGGACAGACCTACGAGCAGTACTTC.

The CDR3, as DNA: TGCGCCAGCAGCTTGGGTTCAAACCGGATAAACATTCAGTACTTC. This codes for CASSLGSNRINIQYF. This chain uses TRBV5-1 with TRBJ2-4; the D is unclear. The CDR3 is 15 amino acids. The germline V gene has CDR1 SGHRS and CDR2 YFSETQ. The V end lost 0 bases, the J end lost 6 bases, and 13 bases lay between the germline ends. The full variable domain, rest sourced from reference TRBV5-1 and TRBJ2-4, is KAGVTQTPRYLIKTRGQQVTLSCSPISGHRSVSWYQQTPGQGLQFLFEYFSETQRNKGNFPGRFSGRQFSNSRSEMNVSTLELGDSALYLCASSLGSNRINIQYFGAGTRLSVL.

This clonotype was found many times. The genes are TRBV2 and TRBJ2-1; D remains unclear. The CDR3 is 11 amino acids. Trimming shortened V by 11 bases and J by 9 bases, and 14 bases separated the two germline ends. Germline lookup yields CDR1 SNHLY and CDR2 FYNNEI. DNA of the CDR3: TGTGCCGGCTCCTTAGGAAGTGAGCAGTTCTTC. As protein: CAGSLGSEQFF. Using reference TRBV2 and TRBJ2-1 for the parts outside the CDR3, the full variable domain is EPEVTQTPSHQVTQMGQEVILRCVPISNHLYFYWYRQILGQKVEFLVSFYNNEISEKSEIFDDQFSVERPDGSNFTLKIRSTKLEDSAMYFCAGSLGSEQFFGPGTRLTVL.

This clonotype was counted between two and nine times. The chain couples TRBV20-1 to TRBJ2-1; 7 nucleotides match TRBD2. Looked up from germline, CDR1 is DFQATT and CDR2 is SNEGSKA (reference sequence). V lost 4 bases to trimming and J lost 4 bases; unmatched junction nucleotides: 7. There are 14 residues in the CDR3. The chain's CDR3 is CSATGLAAYNEQFF. The CDR3 DNA follows: TGCAGTGCTACGGGTCTAGCGGCATACAATGAGCAGTTCTTC.

This clonotype has more than one count but fewer than ten. The chain combines TRBV6-6 with TRBJ2-7; 7 bases line up with TRBD1. The CDR3 covers 15 residues. V lost 2 bases and J lost 7; bases outside the gene matches: 11. Germline V lookup: CDR1 MNHNY, CDR2 SVGAGI (reference sequence). The CDR3 DNA follows: TGTGCCAGCAGTTACACTACAGGGGCCATGAGGGAGCAGTACTTC. Translated: CASSYTTGAMREQYF.

This clonotype was detected ten times or more. The chain has TRBV12-3 or TRBV12-4 and TRBJ1-1; D is unclear. Between the trimmed V and J ends, which lost 3 bases and 1 base, there was a span of 3 bases. The CDR3 runs to 12 residues. Written as DNA, the CDR3 is TGTGCCAGCAGTTTCGGGAACACTGAAGCTTTCTTT. This translates into CASSFGNTEAFF.

A note on this clonotype: A read error may produce the germline difference seen at one junction end. The CDR3 spells CSAREGSGSYNGQFF. In nucleotides, the CDR3 is TGCAGTGCTAGAGAAGGTAGTGGGTCCTACAATGGGCAGTTCTTC. The V and J genes are TRBV20-1 and TRBJ2-1; D gene unclear. Germline V CDR1 and CDR2: DFQATT, SNEGSKA (reference sequence). The length of the CDR3 is 15 residues.

This clonotype was observed a few times. V gene TRBV29-1 combines with J gene TRBJ2-7, with D perhaps TRBD1 (5 bases). CDR3 length equals 13 residues. Germline V gives CDR1 SQVTM, CDR2 ANQGSEA. V shed 6 bases and J shed 0 bases, with 12 bases lying between them. The CDR3 nucleotides are TGCAGCGTCACGGACACCAGCTCCTACGAGCAGTACTTC. Translating it yields CSVTDTSSYEQYF.

With respect to this clonotype: One end of the junction varies from germline; a read error may be responsible. V gene TRBV3-1 combines with J gene TRBJ2-7; D is ambiguous. CDR1 is LGHDT and CDR2 is YNNKEL in the germline V gene (reference sequence). This CDR3 has 14 amino acids. The CDR3 reads CASSQDRISYEQYF. The CDR3 bases are TGTGCCAGCAGTCAAGATAGAATATCCTACGAGCAGTACTTC.

A remark on this clonotype: Germline and junction disagree at one end, which may indicate a read error. The chain combines TRBV7-2 with TRBJ2-2; 8 nucleotides align to TRBD2. Germline V gives CDR1 SGHTA, CDR2 FQGNSA. This CDR3 is 15 amino acids long. CDR3 sequence reads: CAGSFSGTNTGELFF. CDR3 coding DNA: TGTGCCGGCAGCTTTAGCGGGACAAACACCGGGGAGCTGTTTTTT.

V gene TRBV28 combines with J gene TRBJ2-5; D unclear. The CDR3 is 10 residues long. The ends were cut back, 6 bases at V and 6 bases at J, with 5 bases in the middle. CDR1 MDHEN and CDR2 SYDVKM come from the germline V gene. The CDR3 region is CASRAKTQYF. As DNA, the CDR3 is TGTGCCAGCAGGGCGAAGACCCAGTACTTC.

The chain joins TRBV9 to TRBJ2-7, with 11 bases lining up with TRBD2. The CDR3 consists of 16 residues. Germline loops: CDR1 SGDLS, CDR2 YYNGEE. V was pared by 4 bases and J by 3 bases, with 9 bases of the junction left unmatched. CDR3 sequence reads: CASSHSVGTSGYEQYF. CDR3 coding DNA: TGTGCCAGCAGCCATTCCGTCGGGACTAGCGGCTACGAGCAGTACTTC. Variable domain in full (rest from reference TRBV9 and TRBJ2-7): DSGVTQTPKHLITATGQRVTLRCSPRSGDLSVYWYQQSLDQGLQFLIQYYNGEERAKGNILERFSAQQFPDLHSELNLSSLELGDSALYFCASSHSVGTSGYEQYFGPGTRLTVT.

In this sample, this clonotype turned up a few times. V usage is TRBV15 and J usage is TRBJ2-7, with D hard to call. CDR1 is LNHNV, CDR2 YYDKDF, per germline (reference sequence). The CDR3 totals 13 residues. Trimming took off 3 bases at V and 3 bases at J, with 9 bases between the two ends. CDR3 in DNA: TGTGCCACCAGCAGTCGCAGGAGCTACGAGCAGTACTTC. Its translation is CATSSRRSYEQYF.

The chain is built from TRBV4-3 and TRBJ2-1; 9 nucleotides align to TRBD2. The germline CDR1 and CDR2 sequences are LGHNA and YSLEER. The CDR3 has 15 amino acids. The V gene end was trimmed by 4 bases and the J gene end by 1 base; junction bases not matched to a gene: 2. This CDR3 reads CASSPSGRSYNEQFF. The CDR3 DNA reads as TGCGCCAGCAGCCCCAGCGGGAGGTCCTACAATGAGCAGTTCTTC.

Only a few counts were recorded for this clonotype. This sequence joins TRBV25-1 and TRBJ2-3, with 10 bases fitting TRBD2. The CDR3 is 18 residues long. Germline CDR1 MGHDK, CDR2 SYGVNS. V dropped 3 bases and J dropped 2; count of bases not matched to a gene: 11. This CDR3 is CASSEGRTSGSLTDTQYF. The CDR3 region has the DNA TGTGCCAGCAGTGAGGGGCGGACTAGCGGAAGCCTCACAGATACGCAGTATTTT.

J is TRBJ2-6 and V is TRBV7-8; D gene unclear. CDR3 length: 18 residues. Germline CDR1 is SGHVS and CDR2 is FQNEAQ. Trimming pared 4 bases from V and 1 base from J, leaving 17 bases between. CDR3 protein: CASSSFYPIYSGANVLTF. DNA of the CDR3: TGTGCCAGCAGCTCATTTTATCCCATTTATTCTGGGGCCAACGTCCTGACTTTC.